These T cell receptor beta chains were read from a single sample in a study of patients and donors after allogeneic stem cell transplantation. MiXCR, run by TCRdb on the RT-PCR reads, gives a single entry per CDR3 protein. The sample lists about a million distinct CDR3 sequences; more than 15% were seen once. The material sequenced was blood, either unsorted or a sorted T cell fraction (not recorded which). Every receptor here comes from a human donor who was either an allogeneic HSCT recipient or a stem cell or donor lymphocyte infusion donor (not recorded which). It is not recorded whose cells these are; they may come from a transplant donor. Both conserved end residues are part of each CDR3. The D gene is left open where the match is weak. The listing skips clone size in some rows; elsewhere it reads once, few, many or a size class.

clone_size j_call v_call d_call cdr3_nt cdr3_aa
many TRBJ2-7 TRBV29-1 TRBD1 TGCAGCGCTAAGGGGGCGCGCTACGAGCAGTACTTC CSAKGARYEQYF
. TRBJ2-1 TRBV9 TRBD2 TGTGCCAGCAGCGTAGTTAGCGGGAGGAGGAATGAGCAGTTCTTC CASSVVSGRRNEQFF
few TRBJ2-6 TRBV9 TRBD2 TGTGCCAGCACCCCTACCGGGACTAGCGGCTCTGGGGCCAACGTCCTGACTTTC CASTPTGTSGSGANVLTF
. TRBJ2-3 TRBV5-1 . TGCGCCAGCAAGGAGGGAAGCACAGATACGCAGTATTTT CASKEGSTDTQYF
. TRBJ2-5 TRBV5-1 . TGCGCCAGCACCGGGGGCGGGACCCAAGAGACCCAGTACTTC CASTGGGTQETQYF
few TRBJ2-4 TRBV27 . TGTGCCAGCAGTCCGCAAACAGGGGCCAAAAACATTCAGTACTTC CASSPQTGAKNIQYF
. TRBJ1-2 TRBV5-6 TRBD1 TGTGCCAGCAGCTCGGGACAGGGAGGGGCCTATGGCTACACCTTC CASSSGQGGAYGYTF
few TRBJ2-5 TRBV6-5 TRBD2 TGTGCCAGCAGTTACTTACCCGGGACTAGCGGGAGGGCCGCGGAGACCCAGTACTTC CASSYLPGTSGRAAETQYF
. TRBJ1-1 TRBV25-1 . TGTGCCAGCAGTTCCCACTTTGGAGGGGTAAAAACTGAAGCTTTCTTT CASSSHFGGVKTEAFF
. TRBJ2-3 TRBV6-2/TRBV6-3 TRBD2 TGTGCCAGCAGTCGTACTAGCGCGGGGGAGTATTTT CASSRTSAGEYF
many TRBJ2-7 TRBV9 . TGTGCCAGCAGCGTAGGGGGTACCTACGAGCAGTACTTC CASSVGGTYEQYF
few TRBJ2-5 TRBV15 TRBD2 TGTGCCACCAGCAGAGGAGGTAGCGGGGGGAGCCAAGAGACCCAGTACTTC CATSRGGSGGSQETQYF
few TRBJ2-2 TRBV7-3 . TGTGCCAGCAGCTTAGGCGTTGGGGTCGGGGAGCTGTTTTTT CASSLGVGVGELFF
. TRBJ1-6 TRBV4-1 . TGCGCCAGCAGCCAGGGGGCGGCGGGTTATAATTCACCCCTCCACTTT CASSQGAAGYNSPLHF